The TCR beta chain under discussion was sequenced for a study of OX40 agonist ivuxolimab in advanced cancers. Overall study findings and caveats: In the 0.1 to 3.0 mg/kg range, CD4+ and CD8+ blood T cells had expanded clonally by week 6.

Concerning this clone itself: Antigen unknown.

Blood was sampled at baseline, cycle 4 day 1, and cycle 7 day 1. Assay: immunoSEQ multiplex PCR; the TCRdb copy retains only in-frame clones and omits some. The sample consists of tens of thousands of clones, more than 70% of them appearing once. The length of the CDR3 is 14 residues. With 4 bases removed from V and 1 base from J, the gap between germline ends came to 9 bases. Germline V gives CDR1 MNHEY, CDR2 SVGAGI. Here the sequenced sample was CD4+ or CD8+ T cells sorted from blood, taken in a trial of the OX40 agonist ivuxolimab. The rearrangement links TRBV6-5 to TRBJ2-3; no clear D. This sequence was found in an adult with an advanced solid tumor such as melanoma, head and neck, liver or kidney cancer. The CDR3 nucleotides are TGTGCCAGCAGTTCCATCTTCCGCACAGATACGCAGTATTTT. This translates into CASSSIFRTDTQYF.